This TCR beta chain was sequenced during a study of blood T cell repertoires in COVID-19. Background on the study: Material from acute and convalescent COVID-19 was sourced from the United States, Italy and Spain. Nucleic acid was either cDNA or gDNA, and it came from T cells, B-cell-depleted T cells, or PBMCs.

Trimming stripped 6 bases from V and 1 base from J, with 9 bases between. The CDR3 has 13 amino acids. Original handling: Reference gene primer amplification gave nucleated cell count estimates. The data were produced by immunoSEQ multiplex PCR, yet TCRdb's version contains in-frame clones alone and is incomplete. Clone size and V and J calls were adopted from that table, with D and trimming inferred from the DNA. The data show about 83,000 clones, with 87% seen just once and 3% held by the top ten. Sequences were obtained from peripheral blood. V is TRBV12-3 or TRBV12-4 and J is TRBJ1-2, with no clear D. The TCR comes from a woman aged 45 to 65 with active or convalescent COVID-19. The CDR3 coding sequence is TGTGCCAGCAGAGTTACAGATAACTATGGCTACACCTTC. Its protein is CASRVTDNYGYTF.